The 32 T cell receptor beta chains presented below share a single source sample, sequenced in a study of CD8+ T cells in alopecia areata. RNA extraction and reverse transcription yielded cDNA as sequencing template. Clones were read by immunoSEQ multiplex PCR, and TCRdb kept only the in-frame ones, dropping some. The sample includes tens of thousands of clones, roughly 96% seen only once; the top ten take 20% to 30%. Source: CD8+ T cells sorted from blood, taken at week 0. The source is a human donor with alopecia areata.

This chain links TRBV19 with TRBJ2-1, with 14 bases lining up with TRBD2. The germline CDR1 and CDR2 sequences are LNHDA and SQIVND (reference sequence). J was trimmed by 7 bases and V by 3 bases; bases with no gene match: 2. The CDR3 extends over 15 amino acids. CDR3 sequence (DNA): TGTGCCAGTAGTATCGGACTAGCGGGGGGAAATGAGCAGTTCTTC. Translated: CASSIGLAGGNEQFF. Full variable domain (outside the CDR3, taken from reference TRBV19 and TRBJ2-1): DGGITQSPKYLFRKEGQNVTLSCEQNLNHDAMYWYRQDPGQGLRLIYYSQIVNDFQKGDIAEGYSVSREKKESFPLTVTSAQKNPTAFYLCASSIGLAGGNEQFFGPGTRLTVL.

The rearrangement links TRBV19 to TRBJ2-2, with no clear D. Between the trimmed V and J ends, which lost 5 bases and 6 bases, there was a span of 10 bases. CDR1 is LNHDA, CDR2 SQIVND, per germline (reference sequence). The CDR3 covers 13 residues. CDR3 in amino acids: CASSQKGSGELFF. The DNA of the CDR3 is TGTGCCAGTAGTCAAAAAGGTTCCGGGGAGCTGTTTTTT.

The chain links TRBV14 to TRBJ2-1; D is perhaps TRBD2 (6 bases). Germline lookup yields CDR1 SGHDN and CDR2 FVKESK. This CDR3 contains 16 residues. Trimming shortened V by 1 base and J by 6 bases, and 16 bases separated the two germline ends. This CDR3 is CASSQGAGRSGNEQFF. The CDR3, as DNA: TGTGCCAGCAGCCAAGGGGCGGGGAGGTCTGGCAATGAGCAGTTCTTC.

The chain uses TRBV7-9 and TRBJ2-3; D tentatively reads TRBD1 or TRBD2 (6 bases each). Looked up from germline, CDR1 is SEHNR and CDR2 is FQNEAQ (reference sequence). V shed 3 bases and J shed 0 bases, with 13 bases lying between them. The CDR3 loop spans 16 amino acids. The CDR3 is CASSFTTGGSTDTQYF. Written as DNA, the CDR3 is TGTGCCAGCAGCTTTACTACCGGGGGCAGCACAGATACGCAGTATTTT.

This clone was observed a handful of times. The chain couples TRBV6-5 to TRBJ2-7; 9 nucleotides agree with TRBD2. Germline CDR1 reads MNHEY; CDR2 reads SVGAGI. V trimming: 5 bases; J trimming: 3 bases; junction bases outside the gene matches: 8. The CDR3 length is 15 residues. The CDR3 nucleotides read TGTGCCAGCAGTGCGGTTGGCGGGGGGGGCTACGAGCAGTACTTC. It yields the protein CASSAVGGGGYEQYF.

The chain has TRBV2 and TRBJ1-2; D is ambiguous. The CDR3 totals 13 residues. Trimming cost V 5 bases and J 7 bases, with 14 bases left between them. Germline V lookup: CDR1 SNHLY, CDR2 FYNNEI. The CDR3, as DNA: TGTGCCAGCAGTCAAGATTGGGGTGGTGGCTACACCTTC. It is translated as CASSQDWGGGYTF.

The chain carries TRBV6-5 and TRBJ1-2; no clear D gene. The CDR3 extends over 14 amino acids. The germline V gene encodes CDR1 MNHEY and CDR2 SVGAGI. V shed 7 bases and J shed 2 bases, with 14 bases lying between them. The CDR3 spells CASTTGKINYGYTF. CDR3 bases: TGTGCCAGCACCACGGGGAAGATCAACTATGGCTACACCTTC.

This clone has just one count. The chain is built from TRBV7-9 and TRBJ1-1; maybe TRBD1 (6 bases). CDR3 length: 15 amino acids. The germline CDR1 and CDR2 sequences are SEHNR and FQNEAQ (reference sequence). Trimming left V 6 bases short and J 4 bases short, with 18 bases between. CDR3 coding DNA: TGTGCCAGCAGTCAGGGGAGGGGGGAATTCACTGAAGCTTTCTTT. Translating gives CASSQGRGEFTEAFF.

This rearrangement joins TRBV5-1 to TRBJ2-1, with D possibly being TRBD2 (6 bases). The CDR3 contains 14 residues. The germline CDR1 and CDR2 sequences are SGHRS and YFSETQ. Trimming cost V 4 bases and J 7 bases, with 15 bases left between them. The CDR3, as DNA: TGCGCCAGCAGCCTGGGCAGCGGGTTAAATGAGCAGTTCTTC. As protein: CASSLGSGLNEQFF.

The rearrangement links TRBV7-2 to TRBJ2-1; 10 bases are a match to TRBD2. V was pared by 2 bases and J by 4 bases, with 2 bases of the junction left unmatched. The length of the CDR3 is 15 residues. CDR1 SGHTA and CDR2 FQGNSA come from the germline V gene. CDR3 amino acids: CASSLLAGAYNEQFF. CDR3 coding DNA: TGTGCCAGCAGCTTACTAGCGGGGGCTTACAATGAGCAGTTCTTC.

The chain employs TRBV19 and TRBJ1-1; D remains unclear. With 5 bases removed from V and 1 base from J, the gap between germline ends came to 8 bases. This CDR3 contains 13 residues. Germline CDR1 reads LNHDA; CDR2 reads SQIVND (reference sequence). The CDR3: CASSSLGNTEAFF. As DNA, the CDR3 is TGTGCCAGTAGTTCTCTGGGGAACACTGAAGCTTTCTTT.

The gene calls are TRBV27 and TRBJ2-7, with D perhaps TRBD1 or TRBD2 (5 bases each). Germline assignment: CDR1 MNHEY and CDR2 SMNVEV (reference sequence). Trimming shortened V by 3 bases and J by 4 bases, and 10 bases separated the two germline ends. CDR3 size: 13 residues. CDR3 amino acids: CASSLGRGYEQYF. CDR3 sequence (DNA): TGTGCCAGCAGTTTGGGACGCGGGTACGAGCAGTACTTC.

The chain combines TRBV4-3 with TRBJ1-2, with 7 bases that match TRBD1. The length of the CDR3 is 15 residues. V shed 4 bases, J shed 0 bases, and the junction held 5 bases outside the gene matches. CDR1 LGHNA and CDR2 YSLEER come from the germline V gene. The CDR3 loop is CASSLGQASNYGYTF. The CDR3 DNA sequence: TGCGCCAGCAGCCTCGGACAGGCTTCTAACTATGGCTACACCTTC.

V is TRBV13 and J is TRBJ2-2, with no clear D. Germline lookup yields CDR1 PRHDT and CDR2 FYEKMQ (reference sequence). The CDR3 is 13 residues long. Trimming removed 0 bases at V and 3 bases at J, with 2 bases between. Here the CDR3 reads CASSLGHTGELFF. Written as DNA, the CDR3 is TGTGCCAGCAGCTTAGGACACACCGGGGAGCTGTTTTTT.

The V call is TRBV4-3, the J call TRBJ2-7, with D possibly being TRBD1 (6 bases). Trimming stripped 0 bases from V and 5 bases from J, with 14 bases between. CDR3 length equals 15 residues. Looked up from germline, CDR1 is LGHNA and CDR2 is YSLEER. The CDR3 nucleotides read TGCGCCAGCAGCCAAGATCGCAGGGGTCTCGACGAGCAGTACTTC. Translated: CASSQDRRGLDEQYF.

This chain links TRBV7-2 with TRBJ2-7; D may be TRBD1 (5 bases). This CDR3 is 14 amino acids long. V dropped 0 bases and J dropped 3 bases, with 9 bases sitting between them. CDR1 is SGHTA, CDR2 FQGNSA, per germline. The CDR3: CASSLASTDYEQYF. CDR3 coding DNA: TGTGCCAGCAGCTTAGCGTCGACAGACTACGAGCAGTACTTC.

This chain joins TRBV4-1 and TRBJ1-6, with a weak D call TRBD1 (6 bases). The ends were cut back, 3 bases at V and 1 base at J, with 16 bases in the middle. CDR3 length: 18 amino acids. Germline V gives CDR1 MGHRA, CDR2 YSYEKL. In nucleotides, the CDR3 is TGCGCCAGCAGCCATGAACCGGGACAAACGTCCTATAATTCACCCCTCCACTTT. Its translation is CASSHEPGQTSYNSPLHF.

The chain joins TRBV18 to TRBJ2-7; 7 bases line up with TRBD1. Germline V gives CDR1 KGHSH, CDR2 LQKENI. V dropped 1 base and J dropped 4; count of bases not matched to a gene: 4. The CDR3 loop spans 14 amino acids. CDR3: CASSPRRQGYEQYF. CDR3 DNA: TGTGCCAGCTCACCACGTAGACAGGGTTACGAGCAGTACTTC.

This chain uses TRBV4-1 with TRBJ1-1; D call uncertain. Trimming left V 1 base short and J 0 bases short, with 15 bases between. The CDR3 is 17 residues long. Germline CDR1 reads MGHRA; CDR2 reads YSYEKL. CDR3 sequence: CASSQGSHRGVNTEAFF. CDR3 DNA: TGCGCCAGCAGCCAAGGTTCCCATCGCGGGGTGAACACTGAAGCTTTCTTT.

The V and J genes are TRBV7-8 and TRBJ2-7; 8 nucleotides agree with TRBD1. Germline CDR1 SGHVS, CDR2 FQNEAQ. J gave up 3 bases and V 3 bases, and 7 bases lay outside the gene matches. This CDR3 is built from 15 residues. CDR3 bases: TGTGCCAGCAGCTTGACAGGGGAATTGAACTACGAGCAGTACTTC. It is translated as CASSLTGELNYEQYF.

V is TRBV9 and J is TRBJ1-1; D gene uncertain. CDR1 and CDR2 (germline): SGDLS, YYNGEE. The ends were cut back, 7 bases at V and 4 bases at J, with 17 bases in the middle. The CDR3 is 14 amino acids. This CDR3 is CASSAGGRPTEAFF. The DNA for the CDR3 is TGTGCCAGCTCAGCGGGTGGCCGCCCCACTGAAGCTTTCTTT.

This rearrangement joins TRBV29-1 to TRBJ1-1, with D possibly TRBD1 on 5 matching bases. V gave up 2 bases and J gave up 1 base, with 14 bases separating them. This CDR3 is built from 15 residues. Germline CDR1 is SQVTM and CDR2 is ANQGSEA. CDR3 region: CSVESKSRANTEAFF. The CDR3 coding sequence is TGCAGCGTTGAATCTAAGTCCAGGGCGAACACTGAAGCTTTCTTT.

This clone was detected once. J is TRBJ2-3 and V is TRBV13, with 13 bases lining up with TRBD2. The length of the CDR3 is 16 residues. V gave up 4 bases and J gave up 3 bases; unmatched junction bases: 4. Germline V gives CDR1 PRHDT, CDR2 FYEKMQ (reference sequence). The CDR3 here is CASSSPGLAGTDTQYF. For the CDR3, the DNA is TGTGCCAGCAGCTCACCGGGACTAGCGGGGACAGATACGCAGTATTTT.

In DNA, the CDR3 is TGCGCCAGCAGCCATTTGTCCGGGACCAAAAATGAGCAGTTCTTC. It yields the protein CASSHLSGTKNEQFF. The genes are TRBV4-3 and TRBJ2-1; D may be TRBD1 or TRBD2 (5 bases each). The V gene lost 3 bases and the J gene lost 7 bases, with 16 bases spanning the gap. This CDR3 has 15 residues. Germline assignment: CDR1 LGHNA and CDR2 YSLEER.

The CDR3 DNA follows: TGTGCCAGCAGTTACTCGCCTAGCGGGGTGTTCAATGAGCAGTTCTTC. This encodes CASSYSPSGVFNEQFF. The chain employs TRBV6-5 and TRBJ2-1; 9 nucleotides agree with TRBD2. Germline trimming cut 0 bases from V and 6 bases from J; bases unmatched to any gene: 6. CDR3 length: 16 amino acids. Germline V gene data show CDR1 as MNHEY and CDR2 as SVGAGI.

The chain combines TRBV9 with TRBJ2-3; D is unresolved. CDR1 and CDR2 (germline): SGDLS, YYNGEE. The germline V and J ends were trimmed by 2 bases and 2 bases, with 9 bases remaining between them. CDR3 length: 14 residues. CDR3 coding DNA: TGTGCCAGCAGCGTGCAAAAGCTCACAGATACGCAGTATTTT. Protein: CASSVQKLTDTQYF.

This clone was seen just once. The rearrangement joins TRBV7-9 to TRBJ2-1, with D unresolved. The length of the CDR3 is 15 residues. The V gene's germline CDR1 is SEHNR and CDR2 FQNEAQ (reference sequence). The V end was cut by 5 bases, the J end by 0 bases, with 11 bases between. This CDR3 is CASSASRNSYNEQFF. The DNA of the CDR3 is TGTGCCAGCAGCGCCTCCAGGAACTCCTACAATGAGCAGTTCTTC. The whole variable domain, remainder taken from reference TRBV7-9 and TRBJ2-1, is DTGVSQNPRHKITKRGQNVTFRCDPISEHNRLYWYRQTLGQGPEFLTYFQNEAQLEKSRLLSDRFSAERPKGSFSTLEIQRTEQGDSAMYLCASSASRNSYNEQFFGPGTRLTVL.

The gene calls are TRBV2 and TRBJ2-2, with D hard to call. Trimming removed 5 bases at V and 7 bases at J, with 17 bases between. Germline V gives CDR1 SNHLY, CDR2 FYNNEI. This CDR3 has 15 residues. CDR3 amino acids: CASSSYGRAGGELFF. The CDR3 DNA is TGTGCCAGCAGTTCATATGGACGGGCCGGCGGGGAGCTGTTTTTT.

The chain couples TRBV27 to TRBJ2-1, with D tentatively TRBD1 or TRBD2 (5 bases each). This CDR3 region has 15 residues. V was cut by 2 bases and J by 6 bases, with 14 bases left in between. Germline V gives CDR1 MNHEY, CDR2 SMNVEV (reference sequence). The CDR3 sequence is CASSLGTAPRNEQFF. In nucleotides, the CDR3 is TGTGCCAGCAGTTTAGGGACCGCCCCACGCAATGAGCAGTTCTTC.

This clone was found once. This chain links TRBV10-3 with TRBJ2-7; D possibly matches TRBD1 or TRBD2 (5 bases each). V lost 3 bases to trimming and J lost 0 bases, with 12 bases between them. CDR3 size: 15 residues. The germline V gene encodes CDR1 ENHRY and CDR2 SYGVKD. The CDR3 DNA sequence: TGTGCCATCAGTGACGGGGCGGGCATCTCCTACGAGCAGTACTTC. It specifies CAISDGAGISYEQYF.

This chain's CDR3 is CASSLGQGGYEQYF. CDR3 DNA: TGTGCCAGCAGTTTAGGACAGGGCGGCTACGAGCAGTACTTC. The V and J genes are TRBV27 and TRBJ2-7; 8 bases map to TRBD1. The ends lost 2 bases at V and 3 bases at J; junction bases unmatched: 3. This CDR3 has 14 amino acids. Germline-derived CDR1 and CDR2 are MNHEY and SMNVEV (reference sequence).

This chain links TRBV11-2 with TRBJ2-5; 8 bases line up with TRBD2. This CDR3 is built from 15 residues. Germline V gene data show CDR1 as SGHAT and CDR2 as FQNNGV. V lost 5 bases to trimming and J lost 4 bases; unmatched junction nucleotides: 9. CDR3 sequence (DNA): TGTGCCAGCAGCCCCGTACTAGCGGCGGGAGAGACCCAGTACTTC. Amino acids: CASSPVLAAGETQYF.